This T cell receptor beta chain was documented in a study of blood T cell repertoires in COVID-19. Study-level background: COVID-19 samples from acute and convalescent phases originated in the United States, Italy and Spain.

In the study's own analysis: Cell counts per sample came from amplifying reference gene primers. Libraries were prepared by immunoSEQ multiplex PCR; TCRdb keeps only in-frame clonotypes and omits some of them. V and J calls plus clone size are reproduced from that table; the DNA served to infer D and trimming. The sample has tens of thousands of clones, 86% seen once. The receptor was isolated from a man in his forties with acute or convalescent COVID-19. Input material: peripheral blood.

The CDR3 nucleotides read TGTGCTAGTGGTTTGGTACCGGGTGTGAGGAATCAGCCCCAGCATTTT. Protein sequence: CASGLVPGVRNQPQHF. The genes are TRBV12-5 and TRBJ1-5; no definite D call. Trimming removed 0 bases at V and 4 bases at J, with 13 bases between. This CDR3 region has 16 residues. CDR1 is LGHNT and CDR2 is FRNRAP in the germline V gene.